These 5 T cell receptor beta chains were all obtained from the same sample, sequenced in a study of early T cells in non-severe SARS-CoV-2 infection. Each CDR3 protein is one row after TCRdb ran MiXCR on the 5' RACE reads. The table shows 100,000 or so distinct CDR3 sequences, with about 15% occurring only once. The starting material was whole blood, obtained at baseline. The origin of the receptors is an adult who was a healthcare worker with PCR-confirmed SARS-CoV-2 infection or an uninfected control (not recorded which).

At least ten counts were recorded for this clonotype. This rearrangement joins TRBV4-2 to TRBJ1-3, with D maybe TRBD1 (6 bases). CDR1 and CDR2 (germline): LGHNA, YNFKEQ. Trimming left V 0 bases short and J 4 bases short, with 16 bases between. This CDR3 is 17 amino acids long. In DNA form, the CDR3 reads TGTGCCAGCAGCCAAGAGCTAAGGGGGGGTGCCGGAAACACCATATATTTT. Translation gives CASSQELRGGAGNTIYF.

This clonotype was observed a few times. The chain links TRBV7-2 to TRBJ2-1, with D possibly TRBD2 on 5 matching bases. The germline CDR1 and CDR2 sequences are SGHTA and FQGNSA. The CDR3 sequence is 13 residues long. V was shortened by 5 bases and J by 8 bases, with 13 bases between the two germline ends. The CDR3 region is CASSPDYGDEQFF. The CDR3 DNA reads TGTGCCAGCAGCCCCGACTATGGAGATGAGCAGTTCTTC. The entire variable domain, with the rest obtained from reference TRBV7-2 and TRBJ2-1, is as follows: GAGVSQSPSNKVTEKGKDVELRCDPISGHTALYWYRQSLGQGLEFLIYFQGNSAPDKSGLPSDRFSAERTGGSVSTLTIQRTQQEDSAVYLCASSPDYGDEQFFGPGTRLTVL.

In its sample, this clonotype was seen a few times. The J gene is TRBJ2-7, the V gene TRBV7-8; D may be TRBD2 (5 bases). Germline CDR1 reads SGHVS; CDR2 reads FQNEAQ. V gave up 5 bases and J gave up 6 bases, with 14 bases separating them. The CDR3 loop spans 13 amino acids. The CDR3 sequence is CASSLTDAGEQYF. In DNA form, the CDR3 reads TGTGCCAGCAGCCTGACCGACGCGGGCGAGCAGTACTTC.

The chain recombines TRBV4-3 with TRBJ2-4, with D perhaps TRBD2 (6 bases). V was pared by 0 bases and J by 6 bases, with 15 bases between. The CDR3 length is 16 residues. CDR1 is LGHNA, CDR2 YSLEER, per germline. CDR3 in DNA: TGCGCCAGCAGCCAAGATTGGCGACTAGGTAGAAACATTCAGTACTTC. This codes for CASSQDWRLGRNIQYF.

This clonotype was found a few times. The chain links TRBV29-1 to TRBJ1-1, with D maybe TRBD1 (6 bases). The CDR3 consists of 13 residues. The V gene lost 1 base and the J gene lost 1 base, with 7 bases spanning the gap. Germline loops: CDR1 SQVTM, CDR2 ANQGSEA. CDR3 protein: CSVEVQGNTEAFF. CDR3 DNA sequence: TGCAGCGTTGAAGTACAGGGGAACACTGAAGCTTTCTTT.